One and the same sample provided the 17 T cell receptor beta chains below, sequenced in a study of radiotherapy plus CTLA-4 blockade in lung cancer. Sequencing was performed with immunoSEQ multiplex PCR; in TCRdb, only in-frame clones are kept and a portion is missing. The sample gives more than 55,000 clones, approximately 84% of which show up once; about 6.1% is in the top ten. The starting material was peripheral blood, obtained from a patient treated with radiotherapy plus ipilimumab. These receptors were obtained from a human donor with non-small cell lung cancer whose response to radiotherapy plus ipilimumab could not be evaluated.

V usage is TRBV11-3 and J usage is TRBJ2-5; D is unclear. V was trimmed by 4 bases and J by 4 bases, leaving 7 bases between them. There are 12 residues in the CDR3. Germline lookup yields CDR1 SGHNT and CDR2 YENEEA. This CDR3 reads CASSSNGETQYF. In DNA, the CDR3 is TGTGCCAGCAGCTCCAACGGAGAGACCCAGTACTTC. Full variable domain (missing parts from reference TRBV11-3 and TRBJ2-5): EAGVVQSPRYKIIEKKQPVAFWCNPISGHNTLYWYLQNLGQGPELLIRYENEEAVDDSQLPKDRFSAERLKGVDSTLKIQPAELGDSAVYLCASSSNGETQYFGPGTRLLVL.

CDR3 sequence (DNA): TGTGCCAGCAGTCGCCGGGACAGATACAATGAGCAGTTCTTC. Amino acid sequence: CASSRRDRYNEQFF. The genes are TRBV6-5 and TRBJ2-1, with TRBD1 identical over 7 bases. The CDR3 extends over 14 amino acids. The germline V gene encodes CDR1 MNHEY and CDR2 SVGAGI. J lost 4 bases, V lost 5 bases, and 5 bases had no gene match.

This chain joins TRBV7-8 and TRBJ1-5; possibly TRBD1 for D (6 bases). The CDR3 is made up of 15 amino acids. Trimming took off 5 bases at V and 0 bases at J, with 11 bases between the two ends. Germline loops: CDR1 SGHVS, CDR2 FQNEAQ. This chain's CDR3 is CASSNRDHSNQPQHF. CDR3 DNA: TGTGCCAGCAGCAACAGGGATCATAGCAATCAGCCCCAGCATTTT. Drawing the rest from reference TRBV7-8 and TRBJ1-5, the complete variable domain is GAGVSQSPRYKVAKRGQDVALRCDPISGHVSLFWYQQALGQGPEFLTYFQNEAQLDKSGLPSDRFFAERPEGSVSTLKIQRTQQEDSAVYLCASSNRDHSNQPQHFGDGTRLSIL.

This chain's CDR3 is CASSPLGQGARGNTIYF. The CDR3 DNA reads TGTGCCAGCAGCCCACTGGGACAGGGGGCGCGGGGAAACACCATATATTTT. V is TRBV5-6 and J is TRBJ1-3; 12 bases line up with TRBD1. The V gene end was trimmed by 4 bases and the J gene end by 4 bases; junction bases not matched to a gene: 9. CDR3 length: 17 amino acids. CDR1 and CDR2 from the germline V gene are SGHDT and YYEEEE.

The V gene is TRBV5-6, the J gene TRBJ1-1; D might be TRBD1 (5 bases). Germline-derived CDR1 and CDR2 are SGHDT and YYEEEE. The CDR3 spans 13 residues. Trimming left V 5 bases short and J 6 bases short, with 14 bases between. Here the CDR3 reads CASSYGGDPEAFF. The CDR3 nucleotides read TGTGCCAGCAGTTATGGGGGGGACCCTGAAGCTTTCTTT.

The V and J genes are TRBV5-6 and TRBJ2-2; 7 nucleotides agree with TRBD1. Germline trimming cut 4 bases from V and 6 bases from J; bases unmatched to any gene: 6. This CDR3 spans 14 amino acids. Germline V gives CDR1 SGHDT, CDR2 YYEEEE. The CDR3 loop is CASSPATGSGELFF. In nucleotides, the CDR3 is TGTGCCAGCAGCCCGGCGACAGGGTCCGGGGAGCTGTTTTTT.

The chain links TRBV6-1 to TRBJ1-5; 7 bases map to TRBD1. The length of the CDR3 is 13 residues. Germline V gene lookup returns CDR1 MNHNS and CDR2 SASEGT. J was trimmed by 4 bases and V by 5 bases; bases with no gene match: 2. CDR3 nucleotides: TGTGCCAGCAGTACGACAGGGAATCAGCCCCAGCATTTT. This gives the protein CASSTTGNQPQHF.

The rearrangement joins TRBV10-2 to TRBJ1-5; 7 nucleotides line up with TRBD1. The length of the CDR3 is 14 residues. Germline CDR1 and CDR2: WSHSY and SAAADI. Germline trimming cut 4 bases from V and 6 bases from J; bases unmatched to any gene: 6. CDR3: CASSGQGGSQPQHF. The CDR3 region has the DNA TGCGCCAGCAGTGGTCAGGGGGGAAGTCAGCCCCAGCATTTT.

The chain uses TRBV27 and TRBJ2-7, with a tentative D call TRBD1 (6 bases). The CDR3 is 14 residues long. V lost 2 bases and J 2 bases, leaving 10 bases between the germline ends. Germline values: CDR1 MNHEY, CDR2 SMNVEV (reference sequence). This CDR3 is CASSLGDKTYEQYF. The CDR3 DNA follows: TGTGCCAGCAGTTTAGGGGACAAGACCTACGAGCAGTACTTC.

This clone was detected only a few times. CDR3 sequence reads: CASSPDPVAGAGELFF. CDR3 coding DNA: TGTGCCAGCAGCCCCGACCCCGTAGCGGGGGCCGGGGAGCTGTTTTTT. The rearrangement joins TRBV7-2 to TRBJ2-2; 9 nucleotides align to TRBD2. The CDR3 covers 16 residues. The trim removed 5 bases at V and 6 bases at J, leaving 10 bases unmatched. CDR1 is SGHTA and CDR2 is FQGNSA in the germline V gene.

This clone is a singleton in its sample. The chain uses TRBV6-6 and TRBJ2-1; D call uncertain. The ends were cut back, 6 bases at V and 9 bases at J, with 21 bases in the middle. The CDR3 length is 15 residues. CDR1 and CDR2 (germline): MNHNY, SVGAGI (reference sequence). The DNA for the CDR3 is TGTGCCAGCAGCCACCCTACGAGGTCCGAAGGTGAGCAGTTCTTC. Translated: CASSHPTRSEGEQFF.

The gene calls are TRBV5-1 and TRBJ1-1; no reliable D call. The germline V and J ends were trimmed by 0 bases and 1 base, with 10 bases remaining between them. CDR3 length: 15 amino acids. Germline V gives CDR1 SGHRS, CDR2 YFSETQ. The CDR3 DNA reads TGCGCCAGCAGCTTGGTTCAGGTCCAGAACACTGAAGCTTTCTTT. Its protein is CASSLVQVQNTEAFF.

This clone was picked up one time. The chain couples TRBV6-6 to TRBJ2-5; 12 positions match TRBD2. This CDR3 comprises 16 residues. With V trimmed by 6 bases and J by 4 bases, 9 bases remained unmatched. From germline, CDR1 is MNHNY and CDR2 SVGAGI (reference sequence). The CDR3: CASSPPTSGSPETQYF. In DNA, the CDR3 is TGTGCCAGCAGCCCCCCGACTAGCGGGAGCCCAGAGACCCAGTACTTC.

V is TRBV5-1 and J is TRBJ2-1; D is perhaps TRBD2 (5 bases). This CDR3 has 13 residues. The germline CDR1 and CDR2 sequences are SGHRS and YFSETQ. The ends were cut back, 1 base at V and 9 bases at J, with 11 bases in the middle. The CDR3 nucleotides read TGCGCCAGCAGCTTGAATTCCGGGATTGAGCAGTTCTTC. Residues: CASSLNSGIEQFF. Full variable domain (remainder filled in from reference TRBV5-1 and TRBJ2-1): KAGVTQTPRYLIKTRGQQVTLSCSPISGHRSVSWYQQTPGQGLQFLFEYFSETQRNKGNFPGRFSGRQFSNSRSEMNVSTLELGDSALYLCASSLNSGIEQFFGPGTRLTVL.

In DNA form, the CDR3 reads TGCGCCAGCAACCGGGCGGACAGGGAAGGTGAAAAACTGTTTTTT. Protein sequence: CASNRADREGEKLFF. The chain couples TRBV10-1 to TRBJ1-4; TRBD1 matches at 8 bases. The junction had 11 bases not matched to a gene; V was cut back by 7 bases and J by 7 bases. The CDR3 loop spans 15 amino acids. The germline gives CDR1 WNHNN, CDR2 SYGVQD (reference sequence).

V gene TRBV28 combines with J gene TRBJ1-5; D is unclear. Germline V CDR1 and CDR2: MDHEN, SYDVKM. Between the trimmed V and J ends, which lost 4 bases and 3 bases, there was a span of 13 bases. This CDR3 contains 15 residues. CDR3 DNA sequence: TGTGCCAGCAGTTCCCGGACTTCTAACAATCAGCCCCAGCATTTT. Residues: CASSSRTSNNQPQHF.

As for this clone: At one end the junction does not follow the germline gene, possibly because of a read error. Other DNA sequences in this specimen translate into the identical CDR3. The rearrangement joins TRBV7-2 to TRBJ2-7; TRBD2 agrees at 11 bases. Germline V CDR1 and CDR2: SGHTA, FQGNSA. This CDR3 spans 14 amino acids. The CDR3 bases are TGTGCCAGCAGCCTAGCGGGAGGACCCTACGAGCAGTACTTC. Its protein is CASSLAGGPYEQYF.